Listed below are T cell receptor beta chains from one sample, sequenced in a study of blood T cell repertoires in COVID-19. TCRdb keeps only in-frame clones here, not all; method: immunoSEQ multiplex PCR. In the table there are 310,000 or so clones, 80% to 90% of which are singletons. Input material: peripheral blood. These receptors all stem from a middle-aged man with active or convalescent COVID-19. The CDR3 runs from the conserved cysteine through the conserved F or W. D genes are given only for firm matches. Some rows have no size entry. The others give once, few or many, or a class for an expanded clone.

TRBV2	NA	NA	TRBJ2-7	TGTGCCAGCGCCGGCTCCTACGAGCAGTACTTC	CASAGSYEQYF
TRBV7-8	NA	NA	TRBJ1-2	TGTGCCAGCAGCTTAGATGACAGATTATATGGCTACACCTTC	CASSLDDRLYGYTF
TRBV7-6	NA	NA	TRBJ2-1	TGTGCCAGCAGCCCAGGGGCACAGGTAGGGTACAATGAGCAGTTCTTC	CASSPGAQVGYNEQFF
TRBV7-3	NA	NA	TRBJ1-2	TGTGCCAGCAGCTTAGACAGCTCATCCGACTATGGCTACACCTTC	CASSLDSSSDYGYTF
TRBV19	NA	few	TRBJ1-1	TGTGCCAGTAGTATAGGTGCAGGGTACGGATCCACTGAAGCTTTCTTT	CASSIGAGYGSTEAFF
TRBV28	NA	NA	TRBJ1-5	TGTGCCAGCAGCCGCAGGCAGCCCCAGCATTTT	CASSRRQPQHF
TRBV7-2	TRBD2	NA	TRBJ2-7	TGTGCCAGCAGCTTAGTGGCTAGCGGCACCTACGAGCAGTACTTC	CASSLVASGTYEQYF
TRBV5-4	NA	few	TRBJ2-3	TGTGCCAGCAGCTTGTTGAAGGCCGGGGACACAGATACGCAGTATTTT	CASSLLKAGDTDTQYF
TRBV12-3/TRBV12-4	NA	few	TRBJ1-2	TGTGCCAGCAGCCCAGGGGTCGGCTACACCTTC	CASSPGVGYTF
TRBV6-5	NA	NA	TRBJ2-7	TGTGCCAGCACGACGGAGGGGGCCTCCTACGAGCAGTACTTC	CASTTEGASYEQYF
TRBV21-1	NA	NA	TRBJ2-1	TGTGCCAGCAGCAAAGTGCGGACTAGCGGGCCAGTCGCCTCCTACAATGAGCAGTTCTTC	CASSKVRTSGPVASYNEQFF
TRBV4-1	TRBD1	NA	TRBJ2-7	TGCGCCAGCAGCCATCTGGGACAGGCGAACTACGAGCAGTACTTC	CASSHLGQANYEQYF
TRBV7-2	TRBD1	NA	TRBJ1-1	TGTGCCAGCAGCCGTCTCACAGGGGGCACTGAAGCTTTCTTT	CASSRLTGGTEAFF
TRBV5-4	TRBD2	once	TRBJ2-1	TGTGCCAGCAGCTTGACGACGGGGGGGACCGATGAGCAGTTCTTC	CASSLTTGGTDEQFF
TRBV6-5	NA	NA	TRBJ1-6	TGTGCCAGCAGGGACAGTCCGAACTCTCGTTCACCCCTCCACTTT	CASRDSPNSRSPLHF
TRBV5-1	NA	NA	TRBJ2-5	TGCGCCAGCAGCGTCGGTGGCGTAGCAGAAGAGACCCAGTACTTC	CASSVGGVAEETQYF
TRBV9	TRBD1	NA	TRBJ1-4	TGTGCCAGCAGCGTAGGGTGGACAGGGGGCCATGAAAAACTGTTTTTT	CASSVGWTGGHEKLFF
TRBV6-1	NA	NA	TRBJ1-2	TGTGCCAGCAGTCCGGACAGTGGGGTGAACACCTTC	CASSPDSGVNTF
TRBV11-2	TRBD2	NA	TRBJ2-3	TGTGCCAGCAGCACGAGACTAGCGGGCACAGATACGCAGTATTTT	CASSTRLAGTDTQYF
TRBV9	NA	NA	TRBJ2-1	TGTGCCAGCAGCGTAGACGACGGGAGTGGGTACAATGAGCAGTTCTTC	CASSVDDGSGYNEQFF
TRBV5-1	TRBD1	NA	TRBJ1-2	TGCGCCAGCACCAGGGACAGGGAGGGCTATGGCTACACCTTC	CASTRDREGYGYTF
TRBV24-1	TRBD1	NA	TRBJ2-5	TGTGCCACTGCGACAGGGGACCAAGAGACCCAGTACTTC	CATATGDQETQYF
TRBV27	TRBD1	NA	TRBJ1-5	TGTGCCAGCAGTCAGACAGGGTTTAACAATCAGCCCCAGCATTTT	CASSQTGFNNQPQHF
TRBV4-2	NA	NA	TRBJ1-2	TGTGCCAGCAGCCAAGAGGGAGGGGTGAACTATGGCTACACCTTC	CASSQEGGVNYGYTF
TRBV5-4	NA	NA	TRBJ2-5	TGTGCCAGCAGCTTGGCGCTAGACCAAGAGACCCAGTACTTC	CASSLALDQETQYF
TRBV5-4	TRBD1	NA	TRBJ2-6	TGTGCCAGCAGTAATATAGGGGGCGCTGGGGCCAACGTCCTGACTTTC	CASSNIGGAGANVLTF
TRBV6-2/TRBV6-3	TRBD2	NA	TRBJ2-5	TGTGCCAGCAGTTACAGGACTAGCGGGGGTTCGCAAGAGACCCAGTACTTC	CASSYRTSGGSQETQYF
TRBV10-2	NA	NA	TRBJ2-7	TGCGCCAGCTCCAGGGAATCCTACGAGCAGTACTTC	CASSRESYEQYF
TRBV4-3	NA	NA	TRBJ2-5	TGCGCCAGCAGCCAAGGCGGAGAAGAGACCCAGTACTTC	CASSQGGEETQYF
TRBV2	TRBD2	NA	TRBJ2-7	TGTGCCAGCAGTGATGGGATAGCGGGATATTATAGGGGCGAGCAGTACTTC	CASSDGIAGYYRGEQYF
TRBV7-9	TRBD1	NA	TRBJ1-1	TGTGCCAGCCATCCGGGACAGGGGGCGACGAACACTGAAGCTTTCTTT	CASHPGQGATNTEAFF
TRBV21-1	NA	NA	TRBJ1-6	TGTGCCAGCAGCACCTTCGAAGGGGCAGGGAACTATAATTCACCCCTCCACTTT	CASSTFEGAGNYNSPLHF
TRBV27	NA	NA	TRBJ1-6	TGTGCCGTCAGGGGCCCCCGGGATTCACCCCTCCACTTT	CAVRGPRDSPLHF
TRBV9	TRBD2	NA	TRBJ2-2	TGTGCCAGCAGCGTAAAAGCGGGGGTCACCGGGGAGCTGTTTTTT	CASSVKAGVTGELFF
TRBV18	NA	NA	TRBJ2-6	TGTGCCAGCTCAGCGGGCACCTTGGCTTTC	CASSAGTLAF
TRBV4-2	TRBD1	few	TRBJ2-7	TGTGCCAGCAGCCAATTAATAGGGACAGGGGGGTACGAGCAGTACTTC	CASSQLIGTGGYEQYF
TRBV18	TRBD1	NA	TRBJ1-5	TGTGCCAGCTCACCGCCGGGACAGGGGCCCAATCAGCCCCAGCATTTT	CASSPPGQGPNQPQHF
TRBV19	TRBD1	NA	TRBJ2-2	TGTGCCAGTAGTATCCAGGGGGCGATCACCGGGGAGCTGTTTTTT	CASSIQGAITGELFF
TRBV6-2/TRBV6-3	TRBD2	NA	TRBJ2-3	TGTGCCAGCAGTTACTCTACTAGCGGGAGGGCCGCTAGCACAGATACGCAGTATTTT	CASSYSTSGRAASTDTQYF
TRBV3-1/TRBV3-2	NA	NA	TRBJ2-1	TGTGCCAGCAGCCGGCCCAGGGGTAGCACCTACAATGAGCAGTTCTTC	CASSRPRGSTYNEQFF
TRBV5-6	TRBD1	NA	TRBJ1-2	TGTGCCAGCAGCATGGGGACAGGGCCAATCTACACCTTC	CASSMGTGPIYTF
TRBV6-5	NA	NA	TRBJ1-2	TGTGCCAGCAGCCCAGGGTACAACTATGGCTACACCTTC	CASSPGYNYGYTF
TRBV4-3	NA	once	TRBJ1-2	TGCGCCAGCAGCCGAAACTTCAACAGCTATGGCTACACCTTC	CASSRNFNSYGYTF